This T cell receptor (beta chain) was identified in a study of OX40 agonist ivuxolimab in advanced cancers. Study-wide results and caveats: At 0.1 to 3.0 mg/kg, CD4+ and CD8+ blood T cells expanded clonally by week 6.

Assay: immunoSEQ multiplex PCR; the TCRdb copy retains only in-frame clones and omits some. Of about 38,000 clones in the sample, about three quarters were seen once. Comment on this clone: Its antigen remains unknown.

Source: CD4+ or CD8+ T cells sorted from blood, taken in a trial of the OX40 agonist ivuxolimab. This clonotype was obtained from an adult with an advanced solid tumor such as melanoma, head and neck, liver or kidney cancer.

CDR3 sequence reads: CASSHDSFNQPQHF. In DNA form, the CDR3 reads TGCGCCAGCAGCCATGACAGTTTCAATCAGCCCCAGCATTTT. The chain employs TRBV4-1 and TRBJ1-5, with D possibly matching TRBD1 (5 bases). V lost 3 bases to trimming and J lost 3 bases, with 9 bases between them. The CDR3 contains 14 residues. Per germline, CDR1 MGHRA and CDR2 YSYEKL.